The clone carrying this TCR beta chain was counted a single time. CDR3 length equals 11 residues. CDR1 is MNHEY, CDR2 SVGAGI, per germline. The V gene lost 4 bases and the J gene lost 3 bases, with 3 bases spanning the gap. In the PCR, 60 Vbeta and 13 Jbeta primers were used. The assay was immunoSEQ multiplex PCR, and TCRdb's table has in-frame clones only and misses some. The data show about 65,000 clones, with over 50% seen just once and 2.8% held by the top ten. The sample originates from a study of cytomegalovirus exposure and HLA in healthy donors. This TCR was sampled from a man younger than 40 in good health and CMV-seronegative. This rearrangement joins TRBV6-5 to TRBJ1-1; D uncertain. Material for sequencing was PBMCs. CDR3 DNA sequence: TGTGCCAGCAGTTCCTACACTGAAGCTTTCTTT. Amino acid sequence: CASSSYTEAFF.